There are a few counts of the clone carrying this T cell receptor beta chain. The source of the sample is a study of blood T cell repertoires in COVID-19. Turning to the study itself: Material from acute and convalescent COVID-19 was sourced from the United States, Italy and Spain.

Using immunoSEQ multiplex PCR, the repertoire was profiled, and TCRdb retains in-frame clones only, with some absent. The repertoire holds under 350,000 clones, with about nine tenths as singletons. The sequencing input was PBMCs or T cells enriched from blood (not recorded which). This sequence originates from a middle-aged woman who had recovered from COVID-19.

The CDR3 is CASSQSPARGEKLFF. The DNA of the CDR3 is TGCGCCAGCAGCCAATCCCCAGCGCGCGGTGAAAAACTGTTTTTT. The chain recombines TRBV4-3 with TRBJ1-4; D unclear. The CDR3 loop spans 15 amino acids. Germline CDR1 LGHNA, CDR2 YSLEER. V was cut by 2 bases and J by 7 bases, with 14 bases left in between.